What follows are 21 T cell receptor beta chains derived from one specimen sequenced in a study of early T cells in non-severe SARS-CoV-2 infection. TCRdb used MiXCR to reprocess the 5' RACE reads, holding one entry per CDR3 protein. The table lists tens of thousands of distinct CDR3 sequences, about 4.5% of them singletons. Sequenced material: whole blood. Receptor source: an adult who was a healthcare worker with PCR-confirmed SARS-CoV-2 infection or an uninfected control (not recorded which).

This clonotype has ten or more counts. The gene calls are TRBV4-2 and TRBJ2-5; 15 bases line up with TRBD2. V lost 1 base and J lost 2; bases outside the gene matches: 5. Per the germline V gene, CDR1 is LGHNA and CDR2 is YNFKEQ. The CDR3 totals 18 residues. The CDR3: CASSQGDGTSGRQETQYF. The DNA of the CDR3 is TGTGCCAGCAGCCAAGGCGACGGGACTAGCGGGAGGCAAGAGACCCAGTACTTC.

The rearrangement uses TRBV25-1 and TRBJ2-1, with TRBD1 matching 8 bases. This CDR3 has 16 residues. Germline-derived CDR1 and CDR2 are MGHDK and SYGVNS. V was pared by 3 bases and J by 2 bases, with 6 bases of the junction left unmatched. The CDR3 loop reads CASSEPGTGPYNEQFF. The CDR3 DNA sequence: TGTGCCAGCAGTGAGCCCGGGACAGGCCCCTACAATGAGCAGTTCTTC.

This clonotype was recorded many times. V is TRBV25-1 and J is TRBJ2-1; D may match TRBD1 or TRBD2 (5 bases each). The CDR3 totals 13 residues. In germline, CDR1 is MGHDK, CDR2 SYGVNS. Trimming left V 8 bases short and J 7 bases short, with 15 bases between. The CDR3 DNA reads TGTGCCAGCTGCCCCAGAGGGGAAAATGAGCAGTTCTTC. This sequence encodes CASCPRGENEQFF.

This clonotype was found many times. The CDR3 coding sequence is TGTGCCAGCACCAGAGAGTGGGGGTCTTACGAGCAGTACTTC. Protein product: CASTREWGSYEQYF. This sequence joins TRBV5-5 and TRBJ2-7; D is tentatively TRBD1 or TRBD2 (5 bases each). V was clipped by 6 bases and J by 4 bases, with 17 bases between them. This CDR3 is built from 14 residues. The V gene's germline CDR1 is SGHKS and CDR2 YYEKEE (reference sequence).

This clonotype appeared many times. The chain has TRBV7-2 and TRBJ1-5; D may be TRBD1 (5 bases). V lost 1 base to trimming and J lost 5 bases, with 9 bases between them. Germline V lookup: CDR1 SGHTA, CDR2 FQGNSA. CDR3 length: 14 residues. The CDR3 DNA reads TGTGCCAGCAGCTTAGGGGACCCGGATCAGCCCCAGCATTTT. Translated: CASSLGDPDQPQHF.

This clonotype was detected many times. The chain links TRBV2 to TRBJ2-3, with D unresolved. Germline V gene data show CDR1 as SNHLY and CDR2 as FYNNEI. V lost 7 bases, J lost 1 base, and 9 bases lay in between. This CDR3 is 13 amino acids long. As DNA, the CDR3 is TGTGCCAGCAACCGCGATGGCACAGATACGCAGTATTTT. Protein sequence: CASNRDGTDTQYF.

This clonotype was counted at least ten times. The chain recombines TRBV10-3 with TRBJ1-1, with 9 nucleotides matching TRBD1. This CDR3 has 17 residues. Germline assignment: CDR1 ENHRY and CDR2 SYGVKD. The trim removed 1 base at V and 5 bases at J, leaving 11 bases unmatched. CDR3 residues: CAISELRDRDWGTEAFF. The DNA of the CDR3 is TGTGCCATCAGTGAGTTACGGGACAGGGATTGGGGGACTGAAGCTTTCTTT.

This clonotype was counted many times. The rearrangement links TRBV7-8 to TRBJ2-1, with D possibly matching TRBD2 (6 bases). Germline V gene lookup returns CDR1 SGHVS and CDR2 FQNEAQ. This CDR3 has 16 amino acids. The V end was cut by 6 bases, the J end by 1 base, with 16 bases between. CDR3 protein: CASRPLGGKSYNEQFF. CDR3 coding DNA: TGTGCCAGCAGACCCTTGGGCGGGAAATCCTACAATGAGCAGTTCTTC.

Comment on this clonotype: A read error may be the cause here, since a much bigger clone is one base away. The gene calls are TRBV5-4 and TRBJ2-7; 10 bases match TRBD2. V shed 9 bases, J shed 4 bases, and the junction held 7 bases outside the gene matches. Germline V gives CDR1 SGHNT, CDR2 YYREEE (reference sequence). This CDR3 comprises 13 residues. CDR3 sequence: CANKLAGGYEQYF. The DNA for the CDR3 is TGTGCCAACAAGTTAGCGGGAGGATACGAGCAGTACTTC.

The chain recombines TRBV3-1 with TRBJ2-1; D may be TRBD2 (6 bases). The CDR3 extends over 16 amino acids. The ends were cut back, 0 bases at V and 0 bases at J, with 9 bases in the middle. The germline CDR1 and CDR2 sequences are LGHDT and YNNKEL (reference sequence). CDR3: CASSQDSGYSYNEQFF. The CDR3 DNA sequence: TGTGCCAGCAGCCAAGATAGCGGCTACTCCTACAATGAGCAGTTCTTC.

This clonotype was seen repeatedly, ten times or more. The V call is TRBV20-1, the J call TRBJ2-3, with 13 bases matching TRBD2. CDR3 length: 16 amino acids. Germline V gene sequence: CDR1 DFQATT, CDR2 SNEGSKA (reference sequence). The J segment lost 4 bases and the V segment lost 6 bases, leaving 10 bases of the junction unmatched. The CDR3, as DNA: TGCAGTGCCCTAGGGGGACTAGCGGGAAGTTCAGATACGCAGTATTTT. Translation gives CSALGGLAGSSDTQYF.

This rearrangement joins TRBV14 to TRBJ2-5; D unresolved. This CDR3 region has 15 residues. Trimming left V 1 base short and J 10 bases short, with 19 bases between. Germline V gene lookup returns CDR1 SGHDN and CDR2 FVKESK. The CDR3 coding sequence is TGTGCCAGCAGCCAAGTGGGCGGATCGAAAATAAACCAGTACTTC. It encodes CASSQVGGSKINQYF. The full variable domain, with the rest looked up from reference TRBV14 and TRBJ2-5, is EAGVTQFPSHSVIEKGQTVTLRCDPISGHDNLYWYRRVMGKEIKFLLHFVKESKQDESGMPNNRFLAERTGGTYSTLKVQPAELEDSGVYFCASSQVGGSKINQYFGPGTRLLVL.

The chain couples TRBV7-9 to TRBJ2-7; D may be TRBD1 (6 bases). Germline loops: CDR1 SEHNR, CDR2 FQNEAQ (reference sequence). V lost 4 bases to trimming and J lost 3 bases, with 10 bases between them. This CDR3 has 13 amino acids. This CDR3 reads CASSSPDSYEQYF. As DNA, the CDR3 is TGTGCCAGCAGCTCACCGGACAGCTACGAGCAGTACTTC.

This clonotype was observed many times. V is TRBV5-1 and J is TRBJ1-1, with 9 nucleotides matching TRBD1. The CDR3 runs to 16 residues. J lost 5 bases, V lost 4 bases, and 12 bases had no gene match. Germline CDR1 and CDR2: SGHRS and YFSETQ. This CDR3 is CASSRGQGAGRTEAFF. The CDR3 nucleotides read TGCGCCAGCAGCCGGGGACAGGGAGCAGGGAGAACTGAAGCTTTCTTT.

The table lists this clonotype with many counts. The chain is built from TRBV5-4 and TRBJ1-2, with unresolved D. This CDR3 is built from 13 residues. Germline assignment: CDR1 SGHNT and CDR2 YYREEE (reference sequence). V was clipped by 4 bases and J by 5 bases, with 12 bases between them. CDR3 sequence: CASSRIMGYGYTF. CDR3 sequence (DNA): TGTGCCAGCAGCCGAATTATGGGTTATGGCTACACCTTC.

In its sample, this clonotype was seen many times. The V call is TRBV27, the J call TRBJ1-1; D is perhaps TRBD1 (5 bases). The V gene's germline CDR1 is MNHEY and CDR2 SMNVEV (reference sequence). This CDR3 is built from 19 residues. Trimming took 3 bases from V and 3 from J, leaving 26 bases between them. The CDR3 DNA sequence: TGTGCCAGCAGTTTTAGGGACCCTCCGGTTCATCTCACTCACACTGAAGCTTTCTTT. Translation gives CASSFRDPPVHLTHTEAFF.

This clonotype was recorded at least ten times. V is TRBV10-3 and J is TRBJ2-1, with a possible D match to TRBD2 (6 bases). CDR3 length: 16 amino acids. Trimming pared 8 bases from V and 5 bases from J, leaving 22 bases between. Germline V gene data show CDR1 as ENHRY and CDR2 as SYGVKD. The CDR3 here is CAIGGALVGRDNEQFF. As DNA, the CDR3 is TGTGCCATCGGAGGGGCTCTGGTCGGACGGGACAATGAGCAGTTCTTC.

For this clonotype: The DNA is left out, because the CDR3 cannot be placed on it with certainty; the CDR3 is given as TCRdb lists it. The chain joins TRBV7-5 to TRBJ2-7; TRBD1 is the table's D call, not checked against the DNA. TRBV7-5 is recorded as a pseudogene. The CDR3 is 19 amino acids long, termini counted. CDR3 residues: CISVSEARAQGRSSYEQYF.

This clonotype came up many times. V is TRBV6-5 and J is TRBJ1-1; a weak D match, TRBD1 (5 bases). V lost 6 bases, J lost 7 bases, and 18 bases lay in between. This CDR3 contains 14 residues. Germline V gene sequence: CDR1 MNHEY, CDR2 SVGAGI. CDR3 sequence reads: CASRPGPTSDEAFF. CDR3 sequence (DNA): TGTGCCAGCAGGCCGGGACCAACTTCGGATGAAGCTTTCTTT.

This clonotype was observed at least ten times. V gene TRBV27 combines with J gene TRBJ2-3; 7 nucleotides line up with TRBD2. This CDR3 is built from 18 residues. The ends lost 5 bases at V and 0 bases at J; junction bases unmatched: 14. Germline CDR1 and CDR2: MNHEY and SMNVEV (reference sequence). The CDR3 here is CASSLFPLSGSSTDTQYF. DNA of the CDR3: TGTGCCAGCAGTCTCTTTCCTCTTAGCGGGTCTAGCACAGATACGCAGTATTTT.

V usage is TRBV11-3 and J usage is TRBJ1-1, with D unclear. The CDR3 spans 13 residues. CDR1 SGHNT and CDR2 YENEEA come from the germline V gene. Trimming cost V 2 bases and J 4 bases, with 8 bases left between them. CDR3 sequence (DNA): TGTGCCAGCAGCTTAAGATTTACCACTGAAGCTTTCTTT. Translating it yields CASSLRFTTEAFF. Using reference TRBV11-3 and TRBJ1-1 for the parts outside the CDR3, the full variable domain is EAGVVQSPRYKIIEKKQPVAFWCNPISGHNTLYWYLQNLGQGPELLIRYENEEAVDDSQLPKDRFSAERLKGVDSTLKIQPAELGDSAVYLCASSLRFTTEAFFGQGTRLTVV.